This T cell receptor (beta chain) was sequenced during a study of Ad26.COV2.S vaccination and SARS-CoV-2 variants. As for the study in general: Into the muscle, Ad26.COV2.S was dosed once or twice, 56 days apart.

The treatment is: roughly 19 received Ad26.COV2.S at low or high dose, single or two shots; 5 received placebo; per-sample allocation not given. Repertoires come from day 63 after the first vaccine or placebo injection. Built on an Ad26 vector, the vaccine expressed Wuhan-strain SARS-CoV-2 spike. The CDR3 consists of 14 residues. With 0 bases removed from V and 3 bases from J, the gap between germline ends came to 9 bases. Germline CDR1 is SGHDT and CDR2 is YYEEEE. General study results and limits: Among vaccine recipients, spike-specific TCR breadth exceeded that of placebo recipients. Breadth of non-spike TCRs did not differ between vaccinees and placebo recipients.

As to this clone: Its antigen is currently unknown.

Data came from immunoSEQ multiplex PCR; TCRdb stores just in-frame clones and leaves some out. The table lists more than 300,000 clones, around 89% of them singletons. V is TRBV5-6 and J is TRBJ1-1; D may be TRBD1 (5 bases). The specimen was peripheral blood, collected in a trial of Ad26.COV2.S vaccine versus placebo. This TCR was sampled from a person aged 18 to 65 who received the Ad26.COV2.S COVID-19 vaccine or a placebo. CDR3 region: CASSLGRGDTEAFF. The CDR3 DNA sequence: TGTGCCAGCAGCTTGGGAAGGGGAGACACTGAAGCTTTCTTT.